These T cell receptor beta chains were read from a single sample in a study of T cells after yellow fever vaccination. TCRdb reanalysed the 5' RACE reads using MiXCR and keeps one entry per CDR3 protein. The repertoire holds almost 70,000 distinct CDR3 sequences, with approximately 6.2% as singletons. The sequences come from CD4+ T cells sorted from PBMCs, collected around 15 days after the first yellow fever vaccination. Receptor source: a man younger than 35 who received the YFV17D yellow fever vaccine. Each CDR3 is given with its conserved first and last residue. Fields, in order: CDR3 length, clone size, V gene, J gene, D gene, CDR3 protein, CDR3 DNA. The D gene is left open where the match is weak. Rows give clone size only sometimes, using once, few, many, or a class for an expanded clone.

16	many	TRBV3-1	TRBJ2-3	TRBD2	CASSRRLAGPTDTQYF	TGTGCCAGCAGCCGCCGCCTAGCGGGGCCCACAGATACGCAGTATTTT
16	-	TRBV27	TRBJ1-5	-	CASSLLGAGGNQPQHF	TGTGCCAGCAGTTTATTGGGGGCAGGAGGCAATCAGCCCCAGCATTTT
14	many	TRBV7-9	TRBJ2-1	TRBD2	CASSPPGGYNEQFF	TGTGCCAGCAGCCCACCGGGGGGGTACAATGAGCAGTTCTTC
14	many	TRBV20-1	TRBJ2-7	-	CSARDPGGDYEQYF	TGCAGTGCTAGAGACCCAGGGGGGGACTACGAGCAGTACTTC
14	many	TRBV7-8	TRBJ2-5	TRBD1	CASSPGQGVGPQYF	TGTGCCAGCAGCCCGGGACAGGGGGTCGGCCCCCAGTACTTC
14	many	TRBV12-3/TRBV12-4	TRBJ2-2	-	CASSLGASTGELFF	TGTGCCAGCAGTTTAGGTGCCAGCACCGGGGAGCTGTTTTTT
15	many	TRBV12-3/TRBV12-4	TRBJ1-5	TRBD1	CASSLGQGGIQPQHF	TGTGCCAGCAGTCTCGGACAGGGCGGGATTCAGCCCCAGCATTTT
13	many	TRBV5-1	TRBJ2-1	-	CASSIGTPNEQFF	TGCGCCAGCAGCATAGGGACCCCAAATGAGCAGTTCTTC
13	few	TRBV20-1	TRBJ1-2	-	CSAEVDRSYGYTF	TGCAGTGCTGAGGTGGACAGATCCTATGGCTACACCTTC
14	many	TRBV29-1	TRBJ1-3	TRBD1	CSVVGQGGGNTIYF	TGCAGCGTTGTTGGACAGGGCGGAGGAAACACCATATATTTT
14	many	TRBV20-1	TRBJ2-3	TRBD2	CSAASGGGTDTQYF	TGCAGTGCTGCAAGCGGGGGGGGGACGGATACGCAGTATTTT
17	-	TRBV5-6	TRBJ2-3	TRBD1	CASSPGLIRQGANTQYF	TGTGCCAGCAGCCCCGGGCTCATCCGACAGGGGGCTAATACGCAGTATTTT
16	many	TRBV5-1	TRBJ2-5	TRBD2	CASSSPLAGGQETQYF	TGCGCCAGCAGCTCCCCACTAGCGGGGGGCCAAGAGACCCAGTACTTC
16	many	TRBV6-5	TRBJ1-1	-	CASSSLGTSVGTEAFF	TGTGCCAGCAGTTCACTGGGAACTAGCGTTGGCACTGAAGCTTTCTTT
13	many	TRBV5-1	TRBJ2-5	-	CASSLERAETQYF	TGCGCCAGCAGCTTGGAACGGGCGGAGACCCAGTACTTC
14	many	TRBV20-1	TRBJ2-3	TRBD2	CSAVGLERTDTQYF	TGCAGTGCTGTCGGACTAGAACGCACAGATACGCAGTATTTT
13	many	TRBV7-3	TRBJ2-3	-	CASSLTNEDTQYF	TGTGCCAGCAGCTTAACGAATGAAGATACGCAGTATTTT
14	many	TRBV3-1	TRBJ2-5	TRBD1	CASVETGVRETQYF	TGTGCCAGCGTGGAAACAGGGGTACGAGAGACCCAGTACTTC
15	many	TRBV18	TRBJ1-5	-	CASSPYSGNNQPQHF	TGTGCCAGCTCACCGTATTCAGGGAACAATCAGCCCCAGCATTTT
15	many	TRBV6-1	TRBJ2-7	-	CASRRDNQGGYEQYF	TGTGCCAGCAGGCGGGATAACCAAGGAGGCTACGAGCAGTACTTC
14	-	TRBV2	TRBJ1-2	TRBD1	CASSEDRGGYGYTF	TGTGCCAGCAGTGAGGACAGGGGAGGCTATGGCTACACCTTC
13	many	TRBV6-2/TRBV6-3	TRBJ2-1	-	CASRRGSYNEQFF	TGTGCCAGCAGGCGGGGCTCCTACAATGAGCAGTTCTTC
14	many	TRBV14	TRBJ2-1	-	CASSLSTGYNEQFF	TGTGCCAGCAGCCTCTCGACTGGATACAATGAGCAGTTCTTC
12	few	TRBV7-8	TRBJ1-2	-	CASSLVHGGYTF	TGTGCCAGCAGCTTAGTGCACGGTGGCTACACCTTC
15	many	TRBV7-2	TRBJ2-7	-	CASSLMGNPSYEQYF	TGTGCCAGCAGCTTAATGGGAAATCCCTCCTACGAGCAGTACTTC
15	many	TRBV5-5	TRBJ1-6	TRBD1	CASSLEGQGYSPLHF	TGTGCCAGCAGCTTGGAGGGACAGGGCTATTCACCCCTCCACTTT
17	many	TRBV7-2	TRBJ2-5	-	CASSLAPATLSGETQYF	TGTGCCAGCAGCTTAGCCCCGGCGACACTCTCCGGAGAGACCCAGTACTTC
21	many	TRBV20-1	TRBJ2-1	TRBD2	CSARDGSGLAEVPSSYNEQFF	TGCAGTGCTAGAGATGGAAGTGGTCTAGCGGAGGTCCCGAGCTCCTACAATGAGCAGTTCTTC
16	many	TRBV4-3	TRBJ2-2	-	CASSPPPGMGSGELFF	TGCGCCAGCAGCCCCCCTCCAGGGATGGGGAGCGGGGAGCTGTTTTTT
14	many	TRBV5-1	TRBJ1-6	-	CASSGSSYNSPLHF	TGCGCCAGCAGCGGAAGCTCCTATAATTCACCCCTCCACTTT
16	many	TRBV5-1	TRBJ2-2	-	CASSLDGQLATGELFF	TGCGCCAGCAGCTTGGACGGACAACTAGCCACCGGGGAGCTGTTTTTT
16	many	TRBV20-1	TRBJ2-3	-	CSAKQPGHRRADTQYF	TGCAGTGCTAAGCAACCGGGGCATAGAAGGGCAGATACGCAGTATTTT
13	many	TRBV10-3	TRBJ1-2	TRBD1	CAISDRGIGGYTF	TGTGCCATCAGTGACAGGGGGATAGGCGGCTACACCTTC
12	many	TRBV4-3	TRBJ2-5	-	CASSLTGETQYF	TGCGCCAGCAGCCTCACAGGCGAGACCCAGTACTTC
16	many	TRBV5-6	TRBJ2-3	TRBD2	CASSPPSGGAPDTQYF	TGTGCCAGCAGCCCACCCAGCGGGGGGGCCCCAGATACGCAGTATTTT
10	many	TRBV20-1	TRBJ2-3	-	CSVVTDTQYF	TGCAGTGTTGTCACAGATACGCAGTATTTT